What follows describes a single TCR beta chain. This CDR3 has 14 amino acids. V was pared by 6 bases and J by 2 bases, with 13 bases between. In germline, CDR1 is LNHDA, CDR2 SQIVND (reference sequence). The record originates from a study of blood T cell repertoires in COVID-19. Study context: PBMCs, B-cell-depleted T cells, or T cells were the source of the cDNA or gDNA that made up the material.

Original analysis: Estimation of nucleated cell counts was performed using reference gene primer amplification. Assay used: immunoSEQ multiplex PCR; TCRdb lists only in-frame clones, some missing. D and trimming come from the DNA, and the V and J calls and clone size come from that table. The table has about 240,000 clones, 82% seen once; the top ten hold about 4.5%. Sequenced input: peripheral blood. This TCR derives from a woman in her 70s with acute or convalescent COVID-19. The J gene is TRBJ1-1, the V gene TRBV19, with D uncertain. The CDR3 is CASSRNQLNTEAFF. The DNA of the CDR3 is TGTGCCAGTAGCCGAAATCAACTAAACACTGAAGCTTTCTTT.